This T cell receptor (beta chain) was captured by sequencing in a study of Tregs in tolerant kidney transplant recipients. Whole-study findings and limits: The most relevant donor-specific Treg TCRbeta repertoire apparently came from expansion with activated donor B cells.

Generated by immunoSEQ multiplex PCR, the TCRdb table keeps only in-frame clones and is missing some. Of about 50,000 clones listed, around 90% are singletons. Mixed chimerism was transient after nonmyeloablative marrow transplants from related graft donors. Concerning this clone: As yet, its antigen is unknown.

The sequence derives from a human patient who received a combined kidney and bone marrow transplant. The T cells may partly be graft donor cells. The sample consisted of CD8+ T cells from blood (PBMCs), taken 12 months after the transplant.

CDR3 protein: CASSQDSGEGYWEQYF. Here the CDR3 DNA reads TGCGCCAGCAGCCAAGATAGTGGGGAGGGTTACTGGGAGCAGTACTTC. The J gene is TRBJ2-5, the V gene TRBV4-3, with 7 bases lining up with TRBD2. Germline lookup yields CDR1 LGHNA and CDR2 YSLEER. This CDR3 spans 16 amino acids. J gave up 11 bases and V 0 bases, and 15 bases lay outside the gene matches.